These T cell receptor beta chains were read from a single sample in a study of T cells in Graves' hyperthyroidism and ophthalmopathy. TCRdb itself ran the multiplex PCR reads through MiXCR, one entry per CDR3 protein. The data contain 600,000 to 650,000 distinct CDR3 sequences, 15% to 20% of them singletons. The source material was blood. Receptors were obtained from a woman under 40 with Graves' hyperthyroidism. The CDR3 runs from the conserved cysteine through the conserved F or W. D genes are given only for firm matches. Only some rows state a clone size, as once, few, many or a class for expanded clones.

D	J	size	V	CDR3	DNA
NA	TRBJ1-1	few	TRBV18	CASPPRGDMAFF	TGTGCCAGCCCACCACGGGGGGACATGGCTTTCTTT
NA	TRBJ1-1	many	TRBV5-1	CASSLAKGENTEAFF	TGCGCCAGCAGCTTGGCCAAGGGGGAGAACACTGAAGCTTTCTTT
NA	TRBJ2-7	NA	TRBV19	CASSPGMGSYEQYF	TGTGCCAGTAGTCCCGGGATGGGGTCCTACGAGCAGTACTTC
NA	TRBJ1-2	many	TRBV2	CASSGVRDYGYTF	TGTGCCAGCTCCGGGGTTCGTGACTATGGCTACACCTTC
TRBD1	TRBJ2-3	many	TRBV6-2/TRBV6-3	CASSYSGTDTDTQYF	TGTGCCAGCAGTTACTCGGGGACAGACACAGATACGCAGTATTTT
NA	TRBJ2-5	many	TRBV2	CASSGNNQETQYF	TGTGCCAGCAGTGGTAACAACCAAGAGACCCAGTACTTC
NA	TRBJ2-7	many	TRBV5-6	CASSLGQRPYEQYF	TGTGCCAGCAGCTTAGGACAGAGACCCTACGAGCAGTACTTC
NA	TRBJ1-2	few	TRBV5-8	CASSLSRRAYGYTF	TGTGCCAGCAGCTTGTCACGCCGGGCCTATGGCTACACCTTC
TRBD2	TRBJ2-3	NA	TRBV20-1	CSAEPGLAGDTDTQYF	TGCAGTGCTGAACCGGGACTAGCGGGAGACACAGATACGCAGTATTTT
TRBD1	TRBJ2-7	many	TRBV28	CASSFSMTGPSKFPYEQYF	TGTGCCAGCAGTTTCTCTATGACAGGGCCAAGCAAGTTCCCCTACGAGCAGTACTTC
TRBD2	TRBJ2-7	NA	TRBV6-2/TRBV6-3	CASSVSGSAYEQYF	TGTGCCAGCAGTGTGAGCGGGAGCGCCTACGAGCAGTACTTC
NA	TRBJ2-6	NA	TRBV19	CASSTGKQGSGANVLTF	TGTGCCAGTAGCACGGGAAAACAGGGCTCTGGGGCCAACGTCCTGACTTTC
NA	TRBJ2-7	NA	TRBV5-1	CASSFLGGDSYEQYF	TGCGCCAGCAGCTTCCTTGGCGGGGACTCCTACGAGCAGTACTTC
NA	TRBJ2-1	many	TRBV12-3/TRBV12-4	CASSWNSYNEQFF	TGTGCCAGCAGTTGGAACTCCTACAATGAGCAGTTCTTC
NA	TRBJ2-3	NA	TRBV7-9	CASSSQGFGTDTQYF	TGTGCCAGCAGCTCACAGGGTTTTGGCACAGATACGCAGTATTTT
TRBD2	TRBJ2-5	many	TRBV7-3	CASSLGGGSETQYF	TGTGCCAGCAGCTTAGGGGGAGGGAGTGAGACCCAGTACTTC
TRBD2	TRBJ2-7	many	TRBV12-3/TRBV12-4	CASSLYMGLAGDEQYF	TGTGCCAGCAGTTTATATATGGGGCTAGCGGGAGACGAGCAGTACTTC
NA	TRBJ2-1	many	TRBV3-1	CASSQGSAPGNEQFF	TGTGCCAGCAGCCAGGGGAGTGCTCCCGGGAATGAGCAGTTCTTC
NA	TRBJ1-1	few	TRBV19	CASRRVEYTEAFF	TGTGCCAGTAGGAGGGTGGAGTACACTGAAGCTTTCTTT
TRBD1	TRBJ2-2	few	TRBV5-1	CAGSPRTGTGELFF	TGCGCCGGCAGCCCAAGGACAGGCACCGGGGAGCTGTTTTTT
NA	TRBJ1-4	NA	TRBV20-1	CSARDWVLGSQNEKLFF	TGCAGTGCTAGAGATTGGGTTTTGGGGTCTCAGAATGAAAAACTGTTTTTT
TRBD1	TRBJ1-6	NA	TRBV12-3/TRBV12-4	CASRAGGVSPLHF	TGTGCCAGCAGGGCAGGGGGCGTTTCACCCCTCCACTTT
TRBD1	TRBJ1-5	few	TRBV24-1	CATSDSGTDSNQPQHF	TGTGCCACCAGTGATTCCGGGACAGATAGCAATCAGCCCCAGCATTTT
NA	TRBJ1-6	many	TRBV30	CAWSAPRTAYNSPLHF	TGTGCCTGGAGTGCCCCCAGAACAGCCTATAATTCACCCCTCCACTTT
NA	TRBJ1-2	many	TRBV28	CASSLLDFYGYTF	TGTGCCAGCAGTTTACTGGACTTCTATGGCTACACCTTC
TRBD2	TRBJ2-5	NA	TRBV30	CAWKSLAEETQYF	TGTGCCTGGAAAAGCCTAGCGGAAGAGACCCAGTACTTC
NA	TRBJ2-5	many	TRBV7-2	CASSFGPSETQYF	TGTGCCAGCAGCTTCGGCCCTTCAGAGACCCAGTACTTC
NA	TRBJ2-7	NA	TRBV29-1	CSVGGSVGEQYF	TGCAGCGTTGGGGGGTCGGTGGGCGAGCAGTACTTC
TRBD1	TRBJ1-1	many	TRBV28	CASRQGGEAFF	TGTGCCAGTCGACAGGGTGGCGAAGCTTTCTTT
NA	TRBJ2-3	NA	TRBV30	CAWNRGTDTQYF	TGTGCCTGGAATAGGGGCACAGATACGCAGTATTTT
NA	TRBJ2-5	many	TRBV30	CAWSLGGKETQYF	TGTGCCTGGAGTTTAGGCGGGAAGGAGACCCAGTACTTC
NA	TRBJ2-3	few	TRBV28	CASRALSSDTQYF	TGTGCCAGCAGGGCCTTGAGCTCAGATACGCAGTATTTT
TRBD1	TRBJ1-4	NA	TRBV28	CASSFRDREEKLFF	TGTGCCAGCAGTTTCCGGGACAGGGAGGAAAAACTGTTTTTT
NA	TRBJ2-1	few	TRBV19	CASSIKGRDYNEQFF	TGTGCCAGTAGTATTAAGGGCAGGGACTACAATGAGCAGTTCTTC
NA	TRBJ2-5	many	TRBV28	CASSAGGPATQYF	TGTGCCAGCAGCGCTGGAGGGCCGGCGACCCAGTACTTC
NA	TRBJ1-5	NA	TRBV6-4	CASGEQPQHF	TGTGCCAGCGGTGAACAGCCCCAGCATTTT
NA	TRBJ1-1	few	TRBV14	CASSHLSGAEAFF	TGTGCCAGCAGCCATCTCAGTGGAGCTGAAGCTTTCTTT
TRBD2	TRBJ2-7	few	TRBV10-2	CASSDRDSGAYEQYF	TGCGCCAGCAGTGATCGGGATAGCGGGGCCTACGAGCAGTACTTC
NA	TRBJ2-7	few	TRBV6-1	CASSAGQGTDEQYF	TGTGCCAGCAGTGCCGGACAAGGGACGGATGAGCAGTACTTC
NA	TRBJ2-2	few	TRBV7-9	CASSPPAVMWGTGELFF	TGTGCCAGCAGTCCCCCGGCCGTCATGTGGGGCACCGGGGAGCTGTTTTTT
NA	TRBJ2-1	few	TRBV7-2	CAGSPSGPSYNEQFF	TGTGCCGGCAGCCCAAGCGGACCCTCCTACAATGAGCAGTTCTTC
TRBD1	TRBJ2-3	many	TRBV7-8	CASSFGQDTDTQYF	TGTGCCAGCAGCTTCGGACAGGACACAGATACGCAGTATTTT
NA	TRBJ1-5	many	TRBV28	CASSPRRYQPQHF	TGTGCCAGCAGCCCCCGCCGGTACCAGCCCCAGCATTTT
NA	TRBJ2-2	NA	TRBV10-2	CASSEDTGLGVIGELFF	TGCGCCAGCAGTGAGGACACCGGACTTGGGGTAATCGGGGAGCTGTTTTTT
TRBD2	TRBJ2-1	few	TRBV19	CASSIGLARDEQFF	TGTGCCAGTAGTATTGGACTAGCTAGAGATGAGCAGTTCTTC
NA	TRBJ2-5	many	TRBV12-3/TRBV12-4	CASSSTLVGPQETQYF	TGTGCCAGCAGTTCCACTCTGGTGGGCCCCCAAGAGACCCAGTACTTC
NA	TRBJ1-1	many	TRBV12-3/TRBV12-4	CASSSQVPTEAFF	TGTGCCAGCAGTTCCCAGGTGCCCACTGAAGCTTTCTTT
NA	TRBJ1-3	many	TRBV6-1	CAIGTDGNTIYF	TGTGCCATCGGGACTGATGGAAACACCATATATTTT
NA	TRBJ2-1	many	TRBV12-3/TRBV12-4	CASRGDLYNEQFF	TGTGCCAGCAGGGGTGACCTCTACAATGAGCAGTTCTTC
NA	TRBJ1-1	many	TRBV6-2/TRBV6-3	CASSYSGTLSTEAFF	TGTGCCAGCAGTTATTCCGGGACATTGAGCACTGAAGCTTTCTTT
TRBD1	TRBJ1-2	many	TRBV18	CASSPLPRDRSYGYTF	TGTGCCAGCTCACCACTTCCACGGGACAGATCGTACGGCTACACCTTC
NA	TRBJ1-3	few	TRBV3-1	CASSQVVGNTIYF	TGTGCCAGCAGCCAAGTAGTCGGAAACACCATATATTTT
NA	TRBJ2-2	NA	TRBV12-5	CASGLVAGNTRELFF	TGTGCTAGTGGTTTGGTAGCAGGGAACACCAGGGAGCTGTTTTTT
NA	TRBJ2-4	many	TRBV7-2	CASSPQTGMVDIQYF	TGTGCCAGCAGCCCTCAGACTGGGATGGTGGACATTCAGTACTTC